This entry describes one T cell receptor beta chain. This entry comes from a study of blood T cell repertoires in COVID-19. Study-wide background: Samples taken during acute and convalescent COVID-19 were collected in the United States, Italy and Spain.

Germline CDR1 reads SGHRS; CDR2 reads YFSETQ. The CDR3 has 13 residues. The ends were cut back, 4 bases at V and 2 bases at J, with 9 bases in the middle. Per the study methods: Amplification of reference gene primers was used by the study to estimate nucleated cell counts. Profiling relied on immunoSEQ multiplex PCR, and the TCRdb table lists in-frame clones only, not all of them. The V and J calls and the clone size are those of that table, but D and trimming were determined from the DNA. This sample has over 250,000 clones, with around 90% found just once. This clonotype was obtained from a woman in her 70s with COVID-19, enrolled during active disease. Source material: peripheral blood. The chain uses TRBV5-1 and TRBJ1-2; D gene ambiguous. The CDR3 sequence: CASSADGNYGYTF. The CDR3 bases are TGCGCCAGCAGCGCTGACGGGAACTATGGCTACACCTTC.